This T cell receptor (beta chain) was identified during a study of Ad26.COV2.S vaccination and SARS-CoV-2 variants. This sample's treatment: around 19 received Ad26.COV2.S at low or high dose, single or two shots; about 5 received placebo; per-sample allocation not given. The samples were gathered on day 63 after the first injection of vaccine or placebo. Germline V CDR1 and CDR2: MNHEY, SMNVEV (reference sequence). V dropped 5 bases and J dropped 4; count of bases not matched to a gene: 13. The CDR3 sequence is 16 residues long. Some clones are missing from TCRdb's copy, which holds only in-frame ones; the method was immunoSEQ multiplex PCR. The top ten hold less than 4.5% of the sample, which has about 440,000 clones, roughly 91% seen once.

The sequence was obtained from a person between 18 and 60 years old who received the Ad26.COV2.S COVID-19 vaccine or a placebo. Sample: peripheral blood, taken in a trial of Ad26.COV2.S vaccine versus placebo. This sequence joins TRBV27 and TRBJ1-2, with 7 positions matching TRBD1. The CDR3 loop reads CASSTTPQGYGYGYTF. The CDR3 DNA sequence: TGTGCCAGCAGTACAACCCCACAGGGGTACGGCTATGGCTACACCTTC.